These T cell receptor beta chains were read from a single sample in a study of T-cell memory formation after mild COVID-19. TCRdb independently ran MiXCR on the 5' RACE reads; one entry per CDR3 protein. The sample consists of hundreds of thousands of distinct CDR3 sequences, 20% of them appearing once. Sequenced material: PBMCs or a T cell subset sorted from them (not recorded which). These receptors originate from an adult woman who had mild COVID-19 (a few samples of this study predate the infection). Cell type and time point are not known. Each CDR3 is given with its conserved first and last residue. D genes are given only for firm matches. The size field is filled for only some rows; it gives once, few, many or a size class.

j_call: TRBJ2-2; clone_size: .; v_call: TRBV6-5; d_call: .; cdr3_nt: TGTGCCAGCAGTTCCCCCTCGGGGGTCGGGGAGCTGTTTTTT; cdr3_aa: CASSSPSGVGELFF
j_call: TRBJ2-1; clone_size: few; v_call: TRBV7-2; d_call: TRBD2; cdr3_nt: TGTGCCAGCAGCTTTAGTATCGGCGGGAGAGGTGAGCAGTTCTTC; cdr3_aa: CASSFSIGGRGEQFF
j_call: TRBJ1-1; clone_size: .; v_call: TRBV18; d_call: TRBD1; cdr3_nt: TGTGCCAGCTCGGACAGGGGTTTGAACACTGAAGCTTTCTTT; cdr3_aa: CASSDRGLNTEAFF
j_call: TRBJ2-5; clone_size: .; v_call: TRBV2; d_call: TRBD1; cdr3_nt: TGTGCCAGCAGTGATTGGAAGACAGGGTTCCAAGAGACCCAGTACTTC; cdr3_aa: CASSDWKTGFQETQYF
j_call: TRBJ2-1; clone_size: few; v_call: TRBV24-1; d_call: .; cdr3_nt: TGTGCCACCAGTGAGACTCTGGGGGCAGGCTACAATGAGCAGTTCTTC; cdr3_aa: CATSETLGAGYNEQFF
j_call: TRBJ2-7; clone_size: few; v_call: TRBV7-3; d_call: .; cdr3_nt: TGTGCCAGCAGCTTAATTGGGGGTTCCTACGAGCAGTACTTC; cdr3_aa: CASSLIGGSYEQYF
j_call: TRBJ2-1; clone_size: .; v_call: TRBV29-1; d_call: TRBD1; cdr3_nt: TGCAGCGTTTCGTCCCGGACAGGGGTTAGTGAGCAGTTCTTC; cdr3_aa: CSVSSRTGVSEQFF
j_call: TRBJ2-4; clone_size: many; v_call: TRBV5-1; d_call: .; cdr3_nt: TGCGCCAGCAGCGCCGGGGGGCCACAAAACATTCAGTACTTC; cdr3_aa: CASSAGGPQNIQYF
j_call: TRBJ2-1; clone_size: .; v_call: TRBV4-1; d_call: TRBD2; cdr3_nt: TGCGCCAGCAGCCAAGAGGAAGCGGGGGGGTTCCATGAGCAGTTCTTC; cdr3_aa: CASSQEEAGGFHEQFF
j_call: TRBJ2-7; clone_size: .; v_call: TRBV9; d_call: .; cdr3_nt: TGTGCCAGCAGCCCCTGGGTGGCGTCAAGCTCCTACGAGCAGTACTTC; cdr3_aa: CASSPWVASSSYEQYF
j_call: TRBJ1-2; clone_size: .; v_call: TRBV11-2; d_call: .; cdr3_nt: TGTGCCAGCAGGCTTATTTTGGGGGGCTACACCTTC; cdr3_aa: CASRLILGGYTF
j_call: TRBJ2-5; clone_size: .; v_call: TRBV5-5; d_call: .; cdr3_nt: TGTGCCAGCAGCGGCCGGACAGTTATGATGGAGACCCAGTACTTC; cdr3_aa: CASSGRTVMMETQYF
j_call: TRBJ2-1; clone_size: many; v_call: TRBV24-1; d_call: .; cdr3_nt: TGTGCCACCAGTGATACGCGAGGGCGGGGGCTATACAATGAGCAGTTCTTC; cdr3_aa: CATSDTRGRGLYNEQFF
j_call: TRBJ2-5; clone_size: .; v_call: TRBV2; d_call: .; cdr3_nt: TGTGCCAGCTTACCTCGGTCAGTTGCAGAGACCCAGTACTTC; cdr3_aa: CASLPRSVAETQYF
j_call: TRBJ2-2; clone_size: few; v_call: TRBV6-2/TRBV6-3; d_call: TRBD2; cdr3_nt: TGTGCCAGCAACGATCCCCGGGAGGTCACCGGGGAGCTGTTTTTT; cdr3_aa: CASNDPREVTGELFF
j_call: TRBJ2-1; clone_size: .; v_call: TRBV7-3; d_call: TRBD1; cdr3_nt: TGTGCCAGCAGCCCCCGGGACAGGGGGTACAATGAGCAGTTCTTC; cdr3_aa: CASSPRDRGYNEQFF
j_call: TRBJ2-1; clone_size: few; v_call: TRBV5-6; d_call: .; cdr3_nt: TGTGCCAGCAGCTTGACCGGTAGAATGGGTGAGCAGTTCTTC; cdr3_aa: CASSLTGRMGEQFF
j_call: TRBJ1-2; clone_size: few; v_call: TRBV24-1; d_call: .; cdr3_nt: TGTGCCACCAGTGATGGGTATGGCTACACCTTC; cdr3_aa: CATSDGYGYTF
j_call: TRBJ2-2; clone_size: once; v_call: TRBV7-8; d_call: TRBD2; cdr3_nt: TGTGCCAGCAGCTTGAGACTAGCGGGGGGAGCCACCACCGGGGAGCTGTTTTTT; cdr3_aa: CASSLRLAGGATTGELFF
j_call: TRBJ2-7; clone_size: .; v_call: TRBV5-5; d_call: .; cdr3_nt: TGTGCCAGCACCCGACAGGCCTCCAGAGTTTACGAGCAGTACTTC; cdr3_aa: CASTRQASRVYEQYF
j_call: TRBJ1-5; clone_size: .; v_call: TRBV20-1; d_call: .; cdr3_nt: TGCAGTGCAAACAGGGTGGCGAATCAGCCCCAGCATTTT; cdr3_aa: CSANRVANQPQHF
j_call: TRBJ2-1; clone_size: few; v_call: TRBV9; d_call: TRBD2; cdr3_nt: TGTGCCAGCAGCGTAGCTACTACGGGGGGATACAATGAGCAGTTCTTC; cdr3_aa: CASSVATTGGYNEQFF
j_call: TRBJ2-3; clone_size: .; v_call: TRBV11-2; d_call: TRBD2; cdr3_nt: TGTGCCAGCAGGCGTAGCGGGGGGTTGGATACGCAGTATTTT; cdr3_aa: CASRRSGGLDTQYF
j_call: TRBJ2-2; clone_size: .; v_call: TRBV7-6; d_call: .; cdr3_nt: TGTGCCAGCAGCTTTGTCCAGGGGTACTCCGGGGAGCTGTTTTTT; cdr3_aa: CASSFVQGYSGELFF
j_call: TRBJ1-5; clone_size: many; v_call: TRBV6-2/TRBV6-3; d_call: TRBD1; cdr3_nt: TGTGCCAGCAGCCCCGGGACAGCATCCAATCAGCCCCAGCATTTT; cdr3_aa: CASSPGTASNQPQHF
j_call: TRBJ2-7; clone_size: few; v_call: TRBV10-3; d_call: .; cdr3_nt: TGTGCCATCCAGTACCCCAGCTCCTACGAGCAGTACTTC; cdr3_aa: CAIQYPSSYEQYF
j_call: TRBJ2-3; clone_size: few; v_call: TRBV7-3; d_call: TRBD2; cdr3_nt: TGTGCCAGCAGCCTAGGGGTAGCGGGGGGCACAGATACGCAGTATTTT; cdr3_aa: CASSLGVAGGTDTQYF
j_call: TRBJ2-1; clone_size: .; v_call: TRBV5-5; d_call: .; cdr3_nt: TGTGCCAGCAGCCCGCCAAGAGAAGCCTATGAGCAGTTCTTC; cdr3_aa: CASSPPREAYEQFF
j_call: TRBJ2-3; clone_size: .; v_call: TRBV11-2; d_call: .; cdr3_nt: TGTGCCAGCAGCTTAGAAGTGTCCTTAACCCCCACAGATACGCAGTATTTT; cdr3_aa: CASSLEVSLTPTDTQYF
j_call: TRBJ2-7; clone_size: .; v_call: TRBV2; d_call: .; cdr3_nt: TGTGCCAGCAGTGTTCAGGGCGTCTACGAGCAGTACTTC; cdr3_aa: CASSVQGVYEQYF
j_call: TRBJ2-5; clone_size: .; v_call: TRBV7-2; d_call: TRBD2; cdr3_nt: TGTGCCAGCAGCCAGATCGCCCGGGGGGCGCGACTAGCGGGCCAAGAGACCCAGTACTTC; cdr3_aa: CASSQIARGARLAGQETQYF
j_call: TRBJ2-5; clone_size: .; v_call: TRBV13; d_call: .; cdr3_nt: TGTGCCAGCAGCTTAGGCCCCGGGCAGCCACAAGAGACCCAGTACTTC; cdr3_aa: CASSLGPGQPQETQYF
j_call: TRBJ1-1; clone_size: .; v_call: TRBV6-5; d_call: TRBD1; cdr3_nt: TGTGCCAGCAGTTACTCGGACAGGGGGGTAGTCACTGAAGCTTTCTTT; cdr3_aa: CASSYSDRGVVTEAFF
j_call: TRBJ2-3; clone_size: .; v_call: TRBV5-1; d_call: .; cdr3_nt: TGCGCCAGCAGCGCCACGTGGACTAGCACAGATACGCAGTATTTT; cdr3_aa: CASSATWTSTDTQYF
j_call: TRBJ2-7; clone_size: .; v_call: TRBV7-2; d_call: TRBD1; cdr3_nt: TGTGCCAGCAGCGAATTGAACAGGGGTCGGCACGAGCAGTACTTC; cdr3_aa: CASSELNRGRHEQYF
j_call: TRBJ2-3; clone_size: few; v_call: TRBV7-2; d_call: TRBD2; cdr3_nt: TGTGCCAGCAGCGGTAGCGGGGGGGCCTGGGATACGCAGTATTTT; cdr3_aa: CASSGSGGAWDTQYF
j_call: TRBJ2-3; clone_size: few; v_call: TRBV20-1; d_call: .; cdr3_nt: TGCAGTGCTAGAAGGCAGGGCACAGATACGCAGTATTTT; cdr3_aa: CSARRQGTDTQYF
j_call: TRBJ2-7; clone_size: .; v_call: TRBV6-6; d_call: TRBD2; cdr3_nt: TGTGCCAGCAGTTACAGTTCACTAGCGGGGGCGTCCTACGAGCAGTACTTC; cdr3_aa: CASSYSSLAGASYEQYF
j_call: TRBJ1-1; clone_size: few; v_call: TRBV7-9; d_call: .; cdr3_nt: TGTGCCAGCAGCCCCGGTCGAACCACCCACACTGAAGCTTTCTTT; cdr3_aa: CASSPGRTTHTEAFF
j_call: TRBJ1-3; clone_size: many; v_call: TRBV7-9; d_call: TRBD1; cdr3_nt: TGTGCCAGCAGCTTTGGACAGGGGGGACCTTCTGGAAACACCATATATTTT; cdr3_aa: CASSFGQGGPSGNTIYF
j_call: TRBJ2-1; clone_size: .; v_call: TRBV5-1; d_call: TRBD1; cdr3_nt: TGCGCCAGCAGCTCCGGGACAGGGGTCTATGAGCAGTTCTTC; cdr3_aa: CASSSGTGVYEQFF
j_call: TRBJ2-5; clone_size: .; v_call: TRBV20-1; d_call: .; cdr3_nt: TGCAGTGCTAGTTTATTCTTGGGGGGCAAGACCCAGTACTTC; cdr3_aa: CSASLFLGGKTQYF
j_call: TRBJ1-4; clone_size: few; v_call: TRBV7-2; d_call: .; cdr3_nt: TGTGCCAGCAGCCCTGGTTGGGGAGGGTCGGAAAAACTGTTTTTT; cdr3_aa: CASSPGWGGSEKLFF